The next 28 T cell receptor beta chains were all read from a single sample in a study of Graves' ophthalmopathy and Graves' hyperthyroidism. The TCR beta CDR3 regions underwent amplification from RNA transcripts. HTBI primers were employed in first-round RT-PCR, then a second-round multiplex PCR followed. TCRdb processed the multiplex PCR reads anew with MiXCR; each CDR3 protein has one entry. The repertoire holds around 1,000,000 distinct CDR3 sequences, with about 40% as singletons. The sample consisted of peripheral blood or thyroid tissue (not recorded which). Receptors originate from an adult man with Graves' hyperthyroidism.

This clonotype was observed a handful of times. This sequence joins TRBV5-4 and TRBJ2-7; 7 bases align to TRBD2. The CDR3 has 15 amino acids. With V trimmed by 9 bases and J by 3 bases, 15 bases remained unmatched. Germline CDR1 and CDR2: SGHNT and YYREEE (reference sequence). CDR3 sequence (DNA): TGTGCCACAACCTTACTAGCGTCGGGGGTCTACGAGCAGTACTTC. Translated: CATTLLASGVYEQYF.

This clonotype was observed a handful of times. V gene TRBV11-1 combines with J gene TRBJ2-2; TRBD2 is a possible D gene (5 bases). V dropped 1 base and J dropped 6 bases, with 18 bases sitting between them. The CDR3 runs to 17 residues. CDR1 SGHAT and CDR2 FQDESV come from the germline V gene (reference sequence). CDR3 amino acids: CASSLGISGSWAGELFF. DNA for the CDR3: TGTGCCAGCAGCTTAGGGATAAGCGGAAGTTGGGCCGGGGAGCTGTTTTTT.

The CDR3 DNA is TGTGCCAGCAGTTTTTCCGGGACACAGGTTTATGGCTACACCTTC. As protein: CASSFSGTQVYGYTF. The chain carries TRBV28 and TRBJ1-2; a possible D gene is TRBD1 (6 bases). V was pared by 3 bases and J by 5 bases, with 16 bases between. The CDR3 sequence is 15 residues long. CDR1 and CDR2 from the germline V gene are MDHEN and SYDVKM.

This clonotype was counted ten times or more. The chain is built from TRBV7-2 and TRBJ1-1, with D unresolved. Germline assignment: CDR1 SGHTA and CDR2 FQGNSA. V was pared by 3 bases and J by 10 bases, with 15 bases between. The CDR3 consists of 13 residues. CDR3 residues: CASSLVGGLGAFF. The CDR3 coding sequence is TGTGCCAGCAGCTTGGTTGGTGGACTTGGAGCTTTCTTT.

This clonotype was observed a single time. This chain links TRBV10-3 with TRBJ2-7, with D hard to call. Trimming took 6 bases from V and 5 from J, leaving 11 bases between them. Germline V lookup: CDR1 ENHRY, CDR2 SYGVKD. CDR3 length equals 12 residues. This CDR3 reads CAISGPRDEQYF. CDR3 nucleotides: TGTGCCATCAGCGGTCCGCGCGACGAGCAGTACTTC.

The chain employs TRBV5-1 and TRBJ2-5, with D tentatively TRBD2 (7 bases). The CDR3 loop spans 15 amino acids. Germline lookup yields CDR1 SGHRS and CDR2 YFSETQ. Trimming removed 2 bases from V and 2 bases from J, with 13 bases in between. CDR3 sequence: CASSLLARGQETQYF. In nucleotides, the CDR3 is TGCGCCAGCAGCTTACTAGCGAGGGGGCAAGAGACCCAGTACTTC.

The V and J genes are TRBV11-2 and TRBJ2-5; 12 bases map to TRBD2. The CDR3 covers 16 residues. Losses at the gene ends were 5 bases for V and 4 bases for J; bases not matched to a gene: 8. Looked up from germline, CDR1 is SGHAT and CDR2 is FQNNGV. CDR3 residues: CASSHPTSGRRETQYF. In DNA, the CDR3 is TGTGCCAGCAGCCACCCGACTAGCGGGAGACGAGAGACCCAGTACTTC.

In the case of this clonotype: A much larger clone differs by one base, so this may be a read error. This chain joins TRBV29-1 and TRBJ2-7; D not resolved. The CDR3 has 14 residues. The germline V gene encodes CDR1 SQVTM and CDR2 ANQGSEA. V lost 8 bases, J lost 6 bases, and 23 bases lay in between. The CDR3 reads CSTTLWQDVSEQYF. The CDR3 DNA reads TGCAGCACCACATTGTGGCAGGACGTATCCGAGCAGTACTTC.

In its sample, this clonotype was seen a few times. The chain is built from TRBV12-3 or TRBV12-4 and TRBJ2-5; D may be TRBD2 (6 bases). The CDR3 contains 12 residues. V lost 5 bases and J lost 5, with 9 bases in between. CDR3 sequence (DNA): TGTGCCAGCAGTGGGAGGTGGGAGACCCAGTACTTC. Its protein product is CASSGRWETQYF.

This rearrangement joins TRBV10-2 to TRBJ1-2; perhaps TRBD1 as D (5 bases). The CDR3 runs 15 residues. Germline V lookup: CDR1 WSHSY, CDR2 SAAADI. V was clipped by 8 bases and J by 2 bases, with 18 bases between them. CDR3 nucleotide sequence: TGCGCCAGCGTCCCAGACAGTCTTTTAAACTATGGCTACACCTTC. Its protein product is CASVPDSLLNYGYTF.

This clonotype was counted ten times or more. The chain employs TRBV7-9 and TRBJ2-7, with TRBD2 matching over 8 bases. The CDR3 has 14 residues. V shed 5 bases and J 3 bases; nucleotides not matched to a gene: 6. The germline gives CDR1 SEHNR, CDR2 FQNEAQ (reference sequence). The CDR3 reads CASSPGGDHYEQYF. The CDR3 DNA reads TGTGCCAGCAGCCCGGGAGGGGACCACTACGAGCAGTACTTC. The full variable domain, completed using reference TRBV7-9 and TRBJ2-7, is DTGVSQNPRHKITKRGQNVTFRCDPISEHNRLYWYRQTLGQGPEFLTYFQNEAQLEKSRLLSDRFSAERPKGSFSTLEIQRTEQGDSAMYLCASSPGGDHYEQYFGPGTRLTVT.

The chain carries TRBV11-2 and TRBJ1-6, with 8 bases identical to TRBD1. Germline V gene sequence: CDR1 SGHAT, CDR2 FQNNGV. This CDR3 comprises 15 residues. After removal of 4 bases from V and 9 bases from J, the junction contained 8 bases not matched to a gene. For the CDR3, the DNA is TGTGCCAGCAGCTCCCGGGCAGGGGGCAGTTCACCCCTCCACTTT. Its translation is CASSSRAGGSSPLHF. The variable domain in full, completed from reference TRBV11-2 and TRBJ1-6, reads EAGVAQSPRYKIIEKRQSVAFWCNPISGHATLYWYQQILGQGPKLLIQFQNNGVVDDSQLPKDRFSAERLKGVDSTLKIQPAKLEDSAVYLCASSSRAGGSSPLHFGNGTRLTVT.

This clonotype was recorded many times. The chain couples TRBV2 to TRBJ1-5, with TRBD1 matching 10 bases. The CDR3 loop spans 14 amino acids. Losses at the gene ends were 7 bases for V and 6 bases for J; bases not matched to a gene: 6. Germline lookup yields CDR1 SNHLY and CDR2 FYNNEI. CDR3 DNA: TGTGCCAGCATGGCGGACAGGGGGTCTCAGCCCCAGCATTTT. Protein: CASMADRGSQPQHF.

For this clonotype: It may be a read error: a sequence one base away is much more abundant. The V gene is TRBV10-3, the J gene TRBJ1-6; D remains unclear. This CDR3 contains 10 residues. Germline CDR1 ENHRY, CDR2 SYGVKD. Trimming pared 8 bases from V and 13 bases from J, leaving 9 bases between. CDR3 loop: CAIFCLPLHF. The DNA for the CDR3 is TGTGCCATCTTCTGTCTCCCCCTCCACTTT.

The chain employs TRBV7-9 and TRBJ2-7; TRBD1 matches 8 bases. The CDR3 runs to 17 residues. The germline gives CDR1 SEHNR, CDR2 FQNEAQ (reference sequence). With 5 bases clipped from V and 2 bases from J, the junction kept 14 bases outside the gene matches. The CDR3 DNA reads TGTGCCAGCAGCATTCGCCGGACAGGGATCCTTCCCTACGAGCAGTACTTC. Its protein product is CASSIRRTGILPYEQYF.

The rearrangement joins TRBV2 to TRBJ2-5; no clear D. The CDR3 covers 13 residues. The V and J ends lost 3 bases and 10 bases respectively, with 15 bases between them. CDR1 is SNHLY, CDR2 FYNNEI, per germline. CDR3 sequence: CASSDRSQEVQYF. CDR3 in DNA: TGTGCCAGCAGTGATAGGTCTCAAGAGGTCCAGTACTTC.

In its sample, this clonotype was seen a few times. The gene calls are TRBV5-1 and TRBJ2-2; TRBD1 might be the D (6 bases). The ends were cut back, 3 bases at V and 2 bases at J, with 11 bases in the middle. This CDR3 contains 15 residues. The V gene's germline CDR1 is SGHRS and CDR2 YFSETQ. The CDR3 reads CASSSRTDNTGELFF. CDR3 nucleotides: TGCGCCAGCAGCTCCCGGACAGATAACACCGGGGAGCTGTTTTTT.

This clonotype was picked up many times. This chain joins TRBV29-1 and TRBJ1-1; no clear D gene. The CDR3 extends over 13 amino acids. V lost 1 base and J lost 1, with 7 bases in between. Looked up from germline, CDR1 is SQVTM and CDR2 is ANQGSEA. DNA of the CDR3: TGCAGCGTTGAAGTCGGATGGAACACTGAAGCTTTCTTT. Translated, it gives CSVEVGWNTEAFF.

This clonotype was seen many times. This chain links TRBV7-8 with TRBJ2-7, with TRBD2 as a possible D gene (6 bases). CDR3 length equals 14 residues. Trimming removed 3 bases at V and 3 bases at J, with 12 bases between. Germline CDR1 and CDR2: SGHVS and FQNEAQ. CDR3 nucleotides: TGTGCCAGCAGCTTCTTCGGGGAGGTCTACGAGCAGTACTTC. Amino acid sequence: CASSFFGEVYEQYF.

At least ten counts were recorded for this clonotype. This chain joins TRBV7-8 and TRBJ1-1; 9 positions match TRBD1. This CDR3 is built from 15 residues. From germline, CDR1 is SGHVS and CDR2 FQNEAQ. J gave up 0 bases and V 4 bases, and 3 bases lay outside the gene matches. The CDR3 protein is CASSSRTGVNTEAFF. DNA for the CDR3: TGTGCCAGCAGCTCTCGGACAGGGGTGAACACTGAAGCTTTCTTT.

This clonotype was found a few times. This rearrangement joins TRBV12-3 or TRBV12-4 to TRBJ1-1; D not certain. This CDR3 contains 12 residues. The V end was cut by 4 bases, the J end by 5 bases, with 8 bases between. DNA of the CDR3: TGTGCCAGCAGTTATCGGAGAACTGAAGCTTTCTTT. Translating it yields CASSYRRTEAFF.

Here the CDR3 reads CASGGHWDQETQYF. CDR3 nucleotide sequence: TGTGCCAGCGGTGGACACTGGGACCAAGAGACCCAGTACTTC. V usage is TRBV28 and J usage is TRBJ2-5, with TRBD1 as a possible D gene (5 bases). Germline V gene lookup returns CDR1 MDHEN and CDR2 SYDVKM. This CDR3 contains 14 residues. V was trimmed by 8 bases and J by 0 bases, leaving 13 bases between them.

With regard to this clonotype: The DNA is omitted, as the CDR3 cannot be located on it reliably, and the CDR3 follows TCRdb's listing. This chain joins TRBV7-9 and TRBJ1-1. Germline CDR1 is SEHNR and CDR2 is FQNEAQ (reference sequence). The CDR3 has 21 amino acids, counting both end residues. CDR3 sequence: CASSFYICSARVPGVNTEAFF.

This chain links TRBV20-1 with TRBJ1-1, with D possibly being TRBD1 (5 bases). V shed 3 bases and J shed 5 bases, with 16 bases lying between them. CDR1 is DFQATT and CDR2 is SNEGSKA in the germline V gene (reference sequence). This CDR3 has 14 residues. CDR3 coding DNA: TGCAGTGCTAGTCAGGACGGTCGGGGGACTGAAGCTTTCTTT. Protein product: CSASQDGRGTEAFF.

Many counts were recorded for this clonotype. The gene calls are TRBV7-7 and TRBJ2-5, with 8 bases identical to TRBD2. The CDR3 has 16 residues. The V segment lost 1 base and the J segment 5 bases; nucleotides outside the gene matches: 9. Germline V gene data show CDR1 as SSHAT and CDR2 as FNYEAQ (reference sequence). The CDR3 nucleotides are TGTGCCAGCAGCTTAGGGGGGGCAGCGGGAGTTGAGACCCAGTACTTC. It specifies CASSLGGAAGVETQYF. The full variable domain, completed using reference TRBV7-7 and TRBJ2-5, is GAGVSQSPRYKVTKRGQDVTLRCDPISSHATLYWYQQALGQGPEFLTYFNYEAQPDKSGLPSDRFSAERPEGSISTLTIQRTEQRDSAMYRCASSLGGAAGVETQYFGPGTRLLVL.

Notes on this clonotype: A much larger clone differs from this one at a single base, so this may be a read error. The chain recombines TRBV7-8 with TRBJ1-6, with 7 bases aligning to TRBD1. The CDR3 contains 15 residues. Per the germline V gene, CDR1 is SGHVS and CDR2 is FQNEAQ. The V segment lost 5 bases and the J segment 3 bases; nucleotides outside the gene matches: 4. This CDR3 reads CASSAGTVYNSPLHF. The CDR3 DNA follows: TGTGCCAGCAGCGCAGGGACAGTCTATAATTCACCCCTCCACTTT.

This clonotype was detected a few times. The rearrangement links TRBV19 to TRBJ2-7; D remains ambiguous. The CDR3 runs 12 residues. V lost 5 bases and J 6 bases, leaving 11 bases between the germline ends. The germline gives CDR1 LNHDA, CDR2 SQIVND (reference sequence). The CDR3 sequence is CASSGSYTEQYF. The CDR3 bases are TGTGCCAGTAGTGGTTCGTATACCGAGCAGTACTTC.

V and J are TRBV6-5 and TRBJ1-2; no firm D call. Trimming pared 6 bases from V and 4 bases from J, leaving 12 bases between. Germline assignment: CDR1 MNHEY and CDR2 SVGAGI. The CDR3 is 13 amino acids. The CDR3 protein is CASRLKGGYGYTF. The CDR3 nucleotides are TGTGCCAGCAGACTAAAGGGCGGCTATGGCTACACCTTC.